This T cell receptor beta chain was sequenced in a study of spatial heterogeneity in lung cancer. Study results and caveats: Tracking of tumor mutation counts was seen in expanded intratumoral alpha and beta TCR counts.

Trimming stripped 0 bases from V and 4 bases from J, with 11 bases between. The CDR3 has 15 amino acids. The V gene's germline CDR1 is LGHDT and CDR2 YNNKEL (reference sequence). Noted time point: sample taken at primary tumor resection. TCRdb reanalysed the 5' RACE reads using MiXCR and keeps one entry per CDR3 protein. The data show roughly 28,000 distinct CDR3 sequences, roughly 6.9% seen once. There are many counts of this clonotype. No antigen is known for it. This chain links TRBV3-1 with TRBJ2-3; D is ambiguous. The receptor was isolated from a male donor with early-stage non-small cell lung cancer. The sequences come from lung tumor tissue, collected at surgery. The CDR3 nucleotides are TGTGCCAGCAGCCAAGAGGCCAGAAAGTCAGATACGCAGTATTTT. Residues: CASSQEARKSDTQYF.